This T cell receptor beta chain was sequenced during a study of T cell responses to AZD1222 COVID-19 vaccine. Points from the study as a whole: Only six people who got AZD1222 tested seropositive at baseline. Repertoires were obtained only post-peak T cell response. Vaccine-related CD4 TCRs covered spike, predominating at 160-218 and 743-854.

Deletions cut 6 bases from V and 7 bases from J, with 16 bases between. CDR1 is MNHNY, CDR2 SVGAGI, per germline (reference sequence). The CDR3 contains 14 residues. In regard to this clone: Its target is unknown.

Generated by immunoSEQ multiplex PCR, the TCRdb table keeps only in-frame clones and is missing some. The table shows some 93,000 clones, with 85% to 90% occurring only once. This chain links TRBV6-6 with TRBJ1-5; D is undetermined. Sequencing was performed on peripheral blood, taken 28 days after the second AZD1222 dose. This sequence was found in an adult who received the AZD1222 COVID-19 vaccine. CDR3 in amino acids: CASRFRELDQPQHF. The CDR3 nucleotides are TGTGCCAGCAGATTTAGGGAACTAGACCAGCCCCAGCATTTT.